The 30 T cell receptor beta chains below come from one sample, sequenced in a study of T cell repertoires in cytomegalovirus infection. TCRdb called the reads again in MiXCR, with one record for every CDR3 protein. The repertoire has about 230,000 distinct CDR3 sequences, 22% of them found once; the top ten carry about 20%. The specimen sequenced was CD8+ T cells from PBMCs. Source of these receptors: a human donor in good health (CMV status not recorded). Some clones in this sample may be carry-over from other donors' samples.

CDR3 sequence reads: CASSSGTHYNEQFF. The CDR3 DNA reads as TGTGCCAGCAGTTCCGGGACTCACTACAATGAGCAGTTCTTC. The gene calls are TRBV27 and TRBJ2-1; tentative D call: TRBD2 (6 bases). This CDR3 contains 14 residues. Germline lookup yields CDR1 MNHEY and CDR2 SMNVEV (reference sequence). Trimming pared 4 bases from V and 3 bases from J, leaving 10 bases between.

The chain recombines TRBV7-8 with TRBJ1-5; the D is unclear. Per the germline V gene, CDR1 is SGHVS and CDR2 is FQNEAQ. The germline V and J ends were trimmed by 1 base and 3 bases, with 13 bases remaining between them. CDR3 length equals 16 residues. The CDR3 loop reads CASSLEPADNNQPQHF. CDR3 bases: TGTGCCAGCAGCTTAGAACCGGCAGATAACAATCAGCCCCAGCATTTT.

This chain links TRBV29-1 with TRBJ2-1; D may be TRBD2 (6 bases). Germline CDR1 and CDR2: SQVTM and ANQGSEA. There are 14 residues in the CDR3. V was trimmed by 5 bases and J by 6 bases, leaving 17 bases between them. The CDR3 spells CSVFGPLGGNEQFF. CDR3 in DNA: TGCAGCGTTTTCGGACCCCTGGGAGGCAATGAGCAGTTCTTC.

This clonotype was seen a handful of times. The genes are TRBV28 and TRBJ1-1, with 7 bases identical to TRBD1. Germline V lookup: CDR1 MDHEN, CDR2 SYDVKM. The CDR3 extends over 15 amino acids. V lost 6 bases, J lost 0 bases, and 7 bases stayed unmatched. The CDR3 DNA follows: TGTGCCAGCAGGTACAGGGGAGTAATGAACACTGAAGCTTTCTTT. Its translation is CASRYRGVMNTEAFF.

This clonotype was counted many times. The CDR3 DNA reads as TGCAGTGCTGATCAACAGGGGTACTATGGCTACACCTTC. Protein sequence: CSADQQGYYGYTF. The chain is built from TRBV20-1 and TRBJ1-2; 7 bases align to TRBD1. Germline V gives CDR1 DFQATT, CDR2 SNEGSKA (reference sequence). There are 13 residues in the CDR3. J gave up 3 bases and V 5 bases, and 6 bases lay outside the gene matches.

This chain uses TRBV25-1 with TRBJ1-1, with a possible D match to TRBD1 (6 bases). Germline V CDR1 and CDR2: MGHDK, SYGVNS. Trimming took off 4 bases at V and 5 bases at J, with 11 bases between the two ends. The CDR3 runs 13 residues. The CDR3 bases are TGTGCCAGCAGTGGTACAGGGAAAACTGAAGCTTTCTTT. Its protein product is CASSGTGKTEAFF.

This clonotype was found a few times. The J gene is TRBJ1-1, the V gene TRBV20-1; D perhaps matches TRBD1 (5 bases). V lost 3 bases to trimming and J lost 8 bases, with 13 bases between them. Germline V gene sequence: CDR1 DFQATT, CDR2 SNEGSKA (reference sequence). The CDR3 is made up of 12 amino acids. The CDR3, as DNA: TGCAGTGCTAGGGGGCGGGATGGAGAAGCTTTCTTT. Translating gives CSARGRDGEAFF.

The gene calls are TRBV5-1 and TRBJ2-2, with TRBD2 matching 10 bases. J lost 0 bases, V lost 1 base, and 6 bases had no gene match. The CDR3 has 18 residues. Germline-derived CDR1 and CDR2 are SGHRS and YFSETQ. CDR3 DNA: TGCGCCAGCAGCTTGAGGCTAGCGGGGGAGTCGAACACCGGGGAGCTGTTTTTT. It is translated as CASSLRLAGESNTGELFF.

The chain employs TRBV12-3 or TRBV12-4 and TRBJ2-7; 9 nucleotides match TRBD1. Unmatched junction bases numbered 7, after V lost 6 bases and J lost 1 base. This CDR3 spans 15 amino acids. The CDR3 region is CASSGTGTGSYEQYF. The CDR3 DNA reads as TGTGCCAGCAGCGGAACCGGGACAGGGTCCTACGAGCAGTACTTC.

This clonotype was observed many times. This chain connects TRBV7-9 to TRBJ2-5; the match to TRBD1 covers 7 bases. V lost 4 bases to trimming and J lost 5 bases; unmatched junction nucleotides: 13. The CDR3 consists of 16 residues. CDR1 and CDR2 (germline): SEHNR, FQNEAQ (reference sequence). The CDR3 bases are TGTGCCAGCAGCTCACCCGACAGGGCTCCAGGGGAGACCCAGTACTTC. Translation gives CASSSPDRAPGETQYF.

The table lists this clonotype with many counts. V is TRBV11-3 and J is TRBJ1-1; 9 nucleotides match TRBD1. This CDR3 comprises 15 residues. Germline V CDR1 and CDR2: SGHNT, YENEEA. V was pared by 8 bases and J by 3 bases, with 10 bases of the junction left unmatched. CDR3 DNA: TGTGCCAGCCCAATACAGGGGGCGATTGACACTGAAGCTTTCTTT. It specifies CASPIQGAIDTEAFF.

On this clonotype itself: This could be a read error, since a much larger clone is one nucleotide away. CDR3 sequence reads: CASSFLGTANTEALF. CDR3 sequence (DNA): TGTGCCAGCAGTTTTCTAGGGACAGCGAACACTGAAGCTTTATTT. The chain has TRBV28 and TRBJ1-1, with TRBD1 identical over 7 bases. Germline V gene data show CDR1 as MDHEN and CDR2 as SYDVKM. The CDR3 is 15 amino acids.

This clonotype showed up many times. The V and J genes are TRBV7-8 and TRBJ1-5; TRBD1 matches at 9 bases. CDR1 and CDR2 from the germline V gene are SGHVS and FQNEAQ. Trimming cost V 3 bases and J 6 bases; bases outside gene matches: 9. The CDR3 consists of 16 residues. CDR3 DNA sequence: TGTGCCAGCAGCTTTATGGGACAGGGAGGTCGTCAGCCCCAGCATTTT. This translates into CASSFMGQGGRQPQHF. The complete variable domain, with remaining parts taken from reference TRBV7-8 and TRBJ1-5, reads GAGVSQSPRYKVAKRGQDVALRCDPISGHVSLFWYQQALGQGPEFLTYFQNEAQLDKSGLPSDRFFAERPEGSVSTLKIQRTQQEDSAVYLCASSFMGQGGRQPQHFGDGTRLSIL.

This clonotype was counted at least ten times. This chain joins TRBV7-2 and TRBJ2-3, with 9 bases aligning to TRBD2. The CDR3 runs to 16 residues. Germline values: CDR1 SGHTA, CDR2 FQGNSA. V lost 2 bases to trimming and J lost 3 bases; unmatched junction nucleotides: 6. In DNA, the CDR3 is TGTGCCAGCAGCTTATTTGCGGGGGGGCCAACAGATACGCAGTATTTT. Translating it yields CASSLFAGGPTDTQYF.

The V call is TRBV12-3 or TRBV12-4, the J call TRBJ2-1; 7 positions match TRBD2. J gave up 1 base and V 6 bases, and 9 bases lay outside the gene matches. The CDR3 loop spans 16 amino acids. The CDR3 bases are TGTGCCAGCAGCTTCTCACAAGCGGGGTCCTACAATGAGCAGTTCTTC. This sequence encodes CASSFSQAGSYNEQFF.

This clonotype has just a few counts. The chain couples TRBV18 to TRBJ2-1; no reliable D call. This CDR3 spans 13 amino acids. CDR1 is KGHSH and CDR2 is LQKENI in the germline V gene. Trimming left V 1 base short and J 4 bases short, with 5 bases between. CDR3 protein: CASSPLQYNEQFF. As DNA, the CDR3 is TGTGCCAGCTCACCACTTCAGTACAATGAGCAGTTCTTC.

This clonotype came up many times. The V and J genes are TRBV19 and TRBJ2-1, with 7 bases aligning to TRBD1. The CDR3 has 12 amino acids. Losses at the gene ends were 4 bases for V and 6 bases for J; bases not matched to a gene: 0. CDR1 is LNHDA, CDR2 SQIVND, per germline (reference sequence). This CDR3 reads CASSRQGNEQFF. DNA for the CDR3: TGTGCCAGTAGTAGACAGGGCAATGAGCAGTTCTTC. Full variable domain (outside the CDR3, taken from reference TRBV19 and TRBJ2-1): DGGITQSPKYLFRKEGQNVTLSCEQNLNHDAMYWYRQDPGQGLRLIYYSQIVNDFQKGDIAEGYSVSREKKESFPLTVTSAQKNPTAFYLCASSRQGNEQFFGPGTRLTVL.

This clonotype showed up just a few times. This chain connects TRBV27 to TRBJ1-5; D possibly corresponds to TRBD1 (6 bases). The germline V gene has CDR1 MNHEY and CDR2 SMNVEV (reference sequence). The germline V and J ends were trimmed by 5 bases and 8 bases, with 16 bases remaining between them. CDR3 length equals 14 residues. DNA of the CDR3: TGTGCCAGCAGTCCGGGGGGCCCTCTCGAGCCCCAGCATTTT. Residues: CASSPGGPLEPQHF.

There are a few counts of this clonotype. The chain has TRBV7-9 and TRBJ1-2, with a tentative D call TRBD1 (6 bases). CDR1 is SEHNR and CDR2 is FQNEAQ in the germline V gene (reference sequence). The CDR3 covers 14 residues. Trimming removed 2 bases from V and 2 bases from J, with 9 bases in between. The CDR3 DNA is TGTGCCAGCAGCTTATATACAGGGAACTATGGCTACACCTTC. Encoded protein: CASSLYTGNYGYTF.

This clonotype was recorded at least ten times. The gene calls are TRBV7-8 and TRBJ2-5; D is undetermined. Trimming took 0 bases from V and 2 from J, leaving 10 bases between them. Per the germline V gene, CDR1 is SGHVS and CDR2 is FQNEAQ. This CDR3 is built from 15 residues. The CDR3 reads CASSLAPEGQETQYF. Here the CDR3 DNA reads TGTGCCAGCAGCTTAGCGCCTGAAGGACAAGAGACCCAGTACTTC.

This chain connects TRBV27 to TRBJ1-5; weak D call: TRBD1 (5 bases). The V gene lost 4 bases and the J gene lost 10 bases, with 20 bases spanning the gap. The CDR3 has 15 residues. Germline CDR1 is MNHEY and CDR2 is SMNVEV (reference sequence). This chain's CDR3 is CASSSAAGLYPPQHF. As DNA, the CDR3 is TGTGCCAGCAGTTCCGCGGCAGGGCTGTATCCACCCCAGCATTTT.

The CDR3 here is CASSPRTGLDTQYF. The CDR3, as DNA: TGTGCCAGCAGCCCCAGGACGGGGCTGGATACGCAGTATTTT. The rearrangement links TRBV11-3 to TRBJ2-3; either TRBD1 or TRBD2 may supply D (5 bases each). Germline CDR1 is SGHNT and CDR2 is YENEEA. Trimming pared 5 bases from V and 6 bases from J, leaving 15 bases between. The CDR3 runs 14 residues.

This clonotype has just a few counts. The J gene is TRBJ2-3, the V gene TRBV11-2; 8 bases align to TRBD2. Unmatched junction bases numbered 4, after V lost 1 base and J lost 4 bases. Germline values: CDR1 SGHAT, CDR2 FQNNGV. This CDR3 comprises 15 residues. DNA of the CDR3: TGTGCCAGCAGCTTAGGGCGGGGGGAATCAGATACGCAGTATTTT. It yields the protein CASSLGRGESDTQYF.

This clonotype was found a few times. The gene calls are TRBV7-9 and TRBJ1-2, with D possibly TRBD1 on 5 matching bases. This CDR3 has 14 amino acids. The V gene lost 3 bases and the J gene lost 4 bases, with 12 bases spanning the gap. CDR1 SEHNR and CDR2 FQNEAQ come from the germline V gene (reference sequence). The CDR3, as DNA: TGTGCCAGCAGCTTCGACTGGGGGAGCTATGGCTACACCTTC. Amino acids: CASSFDWGSYGYTF.

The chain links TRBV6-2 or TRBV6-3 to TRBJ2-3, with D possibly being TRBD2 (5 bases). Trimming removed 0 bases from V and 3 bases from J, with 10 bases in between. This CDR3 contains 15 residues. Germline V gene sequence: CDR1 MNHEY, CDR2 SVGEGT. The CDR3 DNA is TGTGCCAGCAGTTACTCTGTACTAGTAACAGATACGCAGTATTTT. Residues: CASSYSVLVTDTQYF.

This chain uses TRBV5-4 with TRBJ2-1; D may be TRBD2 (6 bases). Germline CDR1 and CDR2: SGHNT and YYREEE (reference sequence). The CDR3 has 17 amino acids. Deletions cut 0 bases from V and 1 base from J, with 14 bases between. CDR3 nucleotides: TGTGCCAGCAGCTTGGAGGCAGGCCGGGGGTCCTACAATGAGCAGTTCTTC. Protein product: CASSLEAGRGSYNEQFF.

The CDR3 reads CASSSGTGRTNEQFF. DNA for the CDR3: TGTGCCAGCAGTTCCGGGACAGGGAGGACCAATGAGCAGTTCTTC. The V gene is TRBV28, the J gene TRBJ2-1; 9 bases are a match to TRBD1. Germline CDR1 and CDR2: MDHEN and SYDVKM. The V segment lost 4 bases and the J segment 6 bases; nucleotides outside the gene matches: 7. CDR3 length equals 15 residues.

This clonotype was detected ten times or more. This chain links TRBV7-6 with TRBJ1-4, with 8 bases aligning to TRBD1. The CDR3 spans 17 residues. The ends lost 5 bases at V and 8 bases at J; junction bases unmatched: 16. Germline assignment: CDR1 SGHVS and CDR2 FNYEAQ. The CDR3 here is CASSARPTGGLREKLFF. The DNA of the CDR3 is TGTGCCAGCAGCGCCCGACCTACAGGGGGGCTTCGGGAAAAACTGTTTTTT.

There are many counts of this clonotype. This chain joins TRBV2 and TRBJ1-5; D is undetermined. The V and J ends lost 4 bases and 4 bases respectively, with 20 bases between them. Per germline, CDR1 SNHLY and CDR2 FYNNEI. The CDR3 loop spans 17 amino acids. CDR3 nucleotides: TGTGCCAGCAGTGGACTAGGGCCGAGGCAATTAAATCAGCCCCAGCATTTT. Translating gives CASSGLGPRQLNQPQHF.

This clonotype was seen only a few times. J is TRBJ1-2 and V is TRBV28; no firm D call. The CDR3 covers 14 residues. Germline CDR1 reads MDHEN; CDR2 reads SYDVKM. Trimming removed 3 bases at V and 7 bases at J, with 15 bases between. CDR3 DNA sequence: TGTGCCAGCAGTTTGGAGTCGGGCTACTTTGGCTACACCTTC. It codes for CASSLESGYFGYTF.